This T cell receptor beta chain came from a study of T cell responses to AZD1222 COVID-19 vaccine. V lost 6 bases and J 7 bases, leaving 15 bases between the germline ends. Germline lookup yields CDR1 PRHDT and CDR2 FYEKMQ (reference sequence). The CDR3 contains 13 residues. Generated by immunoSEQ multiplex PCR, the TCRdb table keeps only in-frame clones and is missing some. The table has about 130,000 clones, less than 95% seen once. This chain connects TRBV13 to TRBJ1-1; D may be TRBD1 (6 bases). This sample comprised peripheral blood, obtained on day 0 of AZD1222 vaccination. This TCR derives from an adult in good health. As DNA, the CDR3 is TGTGCCAGCAGGTTACGGGGGGGCAATGAAGCTTTCTTT. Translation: CASRLRGGNEAFF. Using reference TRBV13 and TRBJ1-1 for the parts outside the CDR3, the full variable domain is AAGVIQSPRHLIKEKRETATLKCYPIPRHDTVYWYQQGPGQDPQFLISFYEKMQSDKGSIPDRFSAQQFSDYHSELNMSSLELGDSALYFCASRLRGGNEAFFGQGTRLTVV.